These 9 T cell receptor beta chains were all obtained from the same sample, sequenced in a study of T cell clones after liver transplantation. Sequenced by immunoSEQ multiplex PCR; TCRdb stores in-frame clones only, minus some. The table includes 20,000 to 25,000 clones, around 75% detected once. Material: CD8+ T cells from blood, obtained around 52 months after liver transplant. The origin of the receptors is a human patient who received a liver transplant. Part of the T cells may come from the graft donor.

The CDR3 nucleotides are TGTGCCAGCTCACCCCAGGTCCAATCAAGGACCCAGCATTTT. This gives the protein CASSPQVQSRTQHF. The gene calls are TRBV18 and TRBJ1-5; D is unclear. From germline, CDR1 is KGHSH and CDR2 LQKENI. There are 14 residues in the CDR3. The germline V and J ends were trimmed by 3 bases and 11 bases, with 17 bases remaining between them. The full variable domain, its missing parts supplied by reference TRBV18 and TRBJ1-5, is NAGVMQNPRHLVRRRGQEARLRCSPMKGHSHVYWYRQLPEEGLKFMVYLQKENIIDESGMPKERFSAEFPKEGPSILRIQQVVRGDSAAYFCASSPQVQSRTQHFGDGTRLSIL.

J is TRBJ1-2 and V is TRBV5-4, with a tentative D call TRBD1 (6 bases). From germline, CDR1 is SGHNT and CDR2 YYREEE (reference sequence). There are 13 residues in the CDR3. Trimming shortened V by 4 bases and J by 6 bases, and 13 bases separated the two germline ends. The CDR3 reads CASSRTGSDGYTF. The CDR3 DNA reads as TGTGCCAGCAGCCGTACAGGGTCCGATGGCTACACCTTC.

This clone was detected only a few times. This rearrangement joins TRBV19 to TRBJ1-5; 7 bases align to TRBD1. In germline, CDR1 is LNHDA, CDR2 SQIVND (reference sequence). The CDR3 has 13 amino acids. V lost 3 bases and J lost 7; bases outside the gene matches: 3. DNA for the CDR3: TGTGCCAGTAGTATGGCAGGGGGACAGCCCCAGCATTTT. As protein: CASSMAGGQPQHF.

The CDR3 is CASSFNASRYF. The CDR3 region has the DNA TGTGCCAGCAGCTTTAACGCGAGCAGGTACTTC. The chain has TRBV13 and TRBJ2-7; D call uncertain. Germline CDR1 reads PRHDT; CDR2 reads FYEKMQ (reference sequence). This CDR3 contains 11 residues. Trimming pared 3 bases from V and 12 bases from J, leaving 12 bases between.

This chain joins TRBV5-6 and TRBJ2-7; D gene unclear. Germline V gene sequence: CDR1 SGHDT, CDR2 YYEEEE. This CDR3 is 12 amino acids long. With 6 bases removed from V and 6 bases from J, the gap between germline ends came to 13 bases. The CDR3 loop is CASNHQSREQYF. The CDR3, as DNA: TGTGCCAGCAACCACCAAAGCCGCGAGCAGTACTTC.

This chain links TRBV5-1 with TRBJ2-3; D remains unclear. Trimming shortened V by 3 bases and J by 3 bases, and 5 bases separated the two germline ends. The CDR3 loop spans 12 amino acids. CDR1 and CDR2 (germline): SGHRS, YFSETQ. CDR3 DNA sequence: TGCGCCAGCAGCTGGAAAACAGATACGCAGTATTTT. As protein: CASSWKTDTQYF.

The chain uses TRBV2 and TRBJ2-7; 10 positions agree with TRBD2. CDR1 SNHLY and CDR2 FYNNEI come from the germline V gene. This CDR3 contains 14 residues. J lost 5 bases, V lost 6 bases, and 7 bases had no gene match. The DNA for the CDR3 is TGTGCCAGCAGCAGCGGGGGGGCATCCCACGAGCAGTACTTC. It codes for CASSSGGASHEQYF.

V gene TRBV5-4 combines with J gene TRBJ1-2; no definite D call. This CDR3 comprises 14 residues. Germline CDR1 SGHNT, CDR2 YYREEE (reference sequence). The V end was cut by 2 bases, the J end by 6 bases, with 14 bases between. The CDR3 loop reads CASSFWVRTNGYTF. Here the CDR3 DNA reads TGTGCCAGCAGCTTTTGGGTCCGGACTAATGGCTACACCTTC.

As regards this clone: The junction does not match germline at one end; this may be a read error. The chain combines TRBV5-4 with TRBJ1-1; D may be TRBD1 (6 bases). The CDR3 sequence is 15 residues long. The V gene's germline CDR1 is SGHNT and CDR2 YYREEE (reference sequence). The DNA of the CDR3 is TGCGCCAGCAGCCAAGACACAGGGACCTCCACTGAAGCTTTCTTT. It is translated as CASSQDTGTSTEAFF.